This record looks at one T cell receptor beta chain sequence and its context. The CDR3 runs 15 residues. Per germline, CDR1 ENHRY and CDR2 SYGVKD. With 4 bases removed from V and 7 bases from J, the gap between germline ends came to 19 bases. This entry comes from a study of blood T cell repertoires in COVID-19. About the study: COVID-19 samples collected from the United States, Italy and Spain covered acute and convalescent phases. PBMCs, B-cell-depleted T cells, or T cells provided the cDNA or gDNA that made up the material.

Authors' analysis steps: Reference gene primer amplification in the assay estimated nucleated cell counts. Here immunoSEQ multiplex PCR was the method, and the copy in TCRdb shows in-frame clones only, minus some. D and trimming were read from the DNA, whereas the V and J calls and clone size are those reported in that table. In the table there are roughly 240,000 clones, 86% of which are singletons. The chain links TRBV10-3 to TRBJ2-5, with D maybe TRBD1 (5 bases). This receptor was taken from a man between 18 and 29 years old with active or convalescent COVID-19. Material: peripheral blood. CDR3 in amino acids: CAISGNSRDVGTQYF. In DNA form, the CDR3 reads TGTGCCATCAGTGGTAATTCCAGGGATGTCGGGACCCAGTACTTC.